These 8 T cell receptor beta chains were sequenced from one sample in a study of T cell changes during pregnancy in multiple sclerosis. Assay used: immunoSEQ multiplex PCR; TCRdb lists only in-frame clones, some missing. The data show roughly 40,000 clones, with around 90% seen just once and less than 0.45% held by the top ten. The specimen comprised CD4+ T cells from peripheral blood mononuclear cells, sampled in the third trimester of pregnancy. All receptors derive from a female donor with multiple sclerosis, enrolled in a pregnancy study.

V usage is TRBV7-9 and J usage is TRBJ2-3, with 12 bases matching TRBD2. This CDR3 has 15 amino acids. Germline lookup yields CDR1 SEHNR and CDR2 FQNEAQ (reference sequence). Losses at the gene ends were 3 bases for V and 4 bases for J; bases not matched to a gene: 2. CDR3 region: CASSLTSGSSDTQYF. CDR3 in DNA: TGTGCCAGCAGCTTGACTAGCGGGAGCTCAGATACGCAGTATTTT.

The chain carries TRBV5-5 and TRBJ2-5; TRBD2 is a possible D gene (5 bases). Germline V gene data show CDR1 as SGHKS and CDR2 as YYEKEE (reference sequence). The CDR3 sequence is 14 residues long. The V and J ends lost 0 bases and 2 bases respectively, with 8 bases between them. CDR3 region: CASSLGTRQETQYF. CDR3 coding DNA: TGTGCCAGCAGCTTGGGTACTAGACAAGAGACCCAGTACTTC.

Judged by abundance, this clone is medium-sized. The rearrangement uses TRBV2 and TRBJ1-4, with D possibly being TRBD1 (6 bases). Germline V gene lookup returns CDR1 SNHLY and CDR2 FYNNEI. This CDR3 comprises 16 residues. The ends were cut back, 7 bases at V and 0 bases at J, with 15 bases in the middle. The CDR3 loop is CASNDRGGATNEKLFF. CDR3 in DNA: TGTGCCAGCAACGATAGGGGGGGAGCAACTAATGAAAAACTGTTTTTT.

The V call is TRBV20-1, the J call TRBJ2-7; TRBD1 might be the D (6 bases). The V and J ends lost 7 bases and 3 bases respectively, with 10 bases between them. The germline CDR1 and CDR2 sequences are DFQATT and SNEGSKA (reference sequence). This CDR3 has 11 amino acids. The CDR3 DNA reads as TGCAGTGGAGGGGGTCGCTACGAGCAGTACTTC. It specifies CSGGGRYEQYF.

Only a few counts were recorded for this clone. This sequence joins TRBV4-1 and TRBJ1-1; 9 nucleotides line up with TRBD1. CDR1 is MGHRA, CDR2 YSYEKL, per germline. This CDR3 comprises 14 residues. Trimming at V came to 1 base and at J to 3 bases, leaving 0 bases not matched to a gene. The CDR3 loop is CASSQGTGDTEAFF. DNA for the CDR3: TGCGCCAGCAGCCAAGGGACAGGGGACACTGAAGCTTTCTTT.

This clone has just a few counts. V is TRBV14 and J is TRBJ1-2; D unresolved. V was cut by 0 bases and J by 4 bases, with 6 bases left in between. This CDR3 is 13 amino acids long. Germline CDR1 SGHDN, CDR2 FVKESK. CDR3 sequence (DNA): TGTGCCAGCAGCCAAGATTACAGCTATGGCTACACCTTC. This gives the protein CASSQDYSYGYTF.

The gene calls are TRBV2 and TRBJ2-3, with a weak D call TRBD2 (5 bases). The germline V and J ends were trimmed by 6 bases and 6 bases, with 19 bases remaining between them. Germline CDR1 is SNHLY and CDR2 is FYNNEI. The CDR3 totals 15 residues. Written as DNA, the CDR3 is TGTGCCAGCAGACGGCCGGGGATCCTTGATGATACGCAGTATTTT. Residues: CASRRPGILDDTQYF.

The chain employs TRBV28 and TRBJ1-5, with D perhaps matching TRBD1 (5 bases). In germline, CDR1 is MDHEN, CDR2 SYDVKM. Trimming removed 6 bases from V and 4 bases from J, with 13 bases in between. The CDR3 extends over 14 amino acids. The CDR3 is CASSPDSFNQPQHF. CDR3 DNA sequence: TGTGCCAGCAGCCCCGACAGTTTTAATCAGCCCCAGCATTTT.